Below, one T cell receptor (beta chain) is given with its context. The antigen remains unidentified. This CDR3 spans 17 amino acids. Between the trimmed V and J ends, which lost 6 bases and 0 bases, there was a span of 18 bases. These data are taken from a study of T cells after yellow fever vaccination. Findings of the study overall: The study re-detected most primary-vaccination clones after the booster (approximately 97% CD4, approximately 88% CD8).

Making TCR cDNA involved 5'RACE template switching, which added UMIs and a universal primer site. TCRdb independently ran MiXCR on the 5' RACE reads; one entry per CDR3 protein. Of hundreds of thousands of distinct CDR3 sequences listed, under 14% were seen once; the top ten hold around 18%. The chain is built from TRBV12-3 or TRBV12-4 and TRBJ1-5; D possibly corresponds to TRBD1 (6 bases). The source of this sequence is a young man who received the YFV17D yellow fever vaccine. Here the sequenced sample was PBMCs, taken on the day of the first yellow fever vaccination. The DNA of the CDR3 is TGTGCCAGCAGACCCGGGACATCTGACTCTAGCAATCAGCCCCAGCATTTT. Amino acid sequence: CASRPGTSDSSNQPQHF.